The text below deals with one T cell receptor beta chain. This entry is derived from a study of blood T cell repertoires in COVID-19. Study context: Acute and convalescent COVID-19 samples came from the United States, Italy and Spain. Sample material is recorded as cDNA or gDNA derived from T cells, B-cell-depleted T cells, or PBMCs.

Germline CDR1 reads SGHRS; CDR2 reads YFSETQ. The CDR3 extends over 15 amino acids. J lost 4 bases, V lost 3 bases, and 7 bases had no gene match. Authors' processing steps: Reference gene primer amplification gave estimated nucleated cell counts. Some clones are missing from TCRdb's copy, which holds only in-frame ones; the method was immunoSEQ multiplex PCR. V and J calls and clone size are copied from that table; D and trimming were computed from the DNA. The repertoire holds 70,000 to 95,000 clones, 75% to 90% seen once, with 5.8% in the top ten. The receptor comes from a man in his fifties with active COVID-19. The chain couples TRBV5-1 to TRBJ2-5; 9 nucleotides agree with TRBD1. Material: peripheral blood. The chain's CDR3 is CASSSTTGGSETQYF. DNA for the CDR3: TGCGCCAGCAGCTCCACTACAGGGGGCTCAGAGACCCAGTACTTC.